The sequence of this T cell receptor beta chain was determined in a study of CD8 T cells in ankylosing spondylitis. Study-level findings and limits: Disease-associated clones were CD8+ and fairly uncommon in peripheral blood. Several highly homologous variants made up a TCR beta motif, and this motif appeared characteristic of ankylosing spondylitis blood. It was reported that disease-linked clones were significantly enriched in matched ankylosing spondylitis synovial fluid.

This clonotype was seen at least ten times. Its antigen is unknown. TCRdb independently ran MiXCR on the 5' RACE reads; one entry per CDR3 protein. The sample contains 800,000 to 900,000 distinct CDR3 sequences, 10% to 15% of which appear only once. This CDR3 has 12 residues. The V gene lost 2 bases and the J gene lost 7 bases, with 9 bases spanning the gap. Per germline, CDR1 DFQATT and CDR2 SNEGSKA (reference sequence). The TCR was taken from a male donor with ankylosing spondylitis. The specimen was blood, either unsorted or a sorted T cell fraction (not recorded which). The genes are TRBV20-1 and TRBJ2-1; TRBD2 is a possible D gene (5 bases). The CDR3 DNA follows: TGCAGTGCTAGATTCTGGGAGAATGAGCAGTTCTTC. Its protein product is CSARFWENEQFF.